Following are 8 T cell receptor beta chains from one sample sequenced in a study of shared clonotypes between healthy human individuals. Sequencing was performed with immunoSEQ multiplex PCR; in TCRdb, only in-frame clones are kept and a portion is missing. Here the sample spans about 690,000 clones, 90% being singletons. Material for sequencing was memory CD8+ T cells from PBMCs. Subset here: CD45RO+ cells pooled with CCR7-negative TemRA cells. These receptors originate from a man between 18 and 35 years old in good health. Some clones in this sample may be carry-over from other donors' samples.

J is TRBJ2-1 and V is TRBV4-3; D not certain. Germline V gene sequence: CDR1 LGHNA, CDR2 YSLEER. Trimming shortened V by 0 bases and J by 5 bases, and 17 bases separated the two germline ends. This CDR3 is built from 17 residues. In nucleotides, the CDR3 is TGCGCCAGCAGCCAAGATTTGGGCAAACAGCTCGACAATGAGCAGTTCTTC. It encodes CASSQDLGKQLDNEQFF.

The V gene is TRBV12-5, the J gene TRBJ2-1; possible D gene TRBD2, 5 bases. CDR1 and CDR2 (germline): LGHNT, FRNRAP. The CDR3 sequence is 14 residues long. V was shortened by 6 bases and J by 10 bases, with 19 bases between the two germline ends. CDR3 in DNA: TGTGCTAGTGGACCGGGAAATCCCGGGCACGAGCAGTTCTTC. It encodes CASGPGNPGHEQFF. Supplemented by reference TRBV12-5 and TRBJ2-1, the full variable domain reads DARVTQTPRHKVTEMGQEVTMRCQPILGHNTVFWYRQTMMQGLELLAYFRNRAPLDDSGMPKDRFSAEMPDATLATLKIQPSEPRDSAVYFCASGPGNPGHEQFFGPGTRLTVL.

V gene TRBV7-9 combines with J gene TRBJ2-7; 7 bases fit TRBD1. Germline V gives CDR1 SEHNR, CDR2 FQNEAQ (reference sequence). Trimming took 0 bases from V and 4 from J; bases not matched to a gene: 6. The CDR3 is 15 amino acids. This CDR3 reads CASSLAGTELYEQYF. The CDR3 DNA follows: TGTGCCAGCAGCTTAGCCGGGACAGAGTTATACGAGCAGTACTTC.

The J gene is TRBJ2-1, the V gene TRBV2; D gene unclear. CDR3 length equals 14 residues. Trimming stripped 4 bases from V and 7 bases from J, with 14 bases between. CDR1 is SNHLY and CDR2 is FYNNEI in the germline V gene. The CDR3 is CASSGGSPRNEQFF. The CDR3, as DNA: TGTGCCAGCAGTGGAGGTAGCCCCCGAAATGAGCAGTTCTTC.

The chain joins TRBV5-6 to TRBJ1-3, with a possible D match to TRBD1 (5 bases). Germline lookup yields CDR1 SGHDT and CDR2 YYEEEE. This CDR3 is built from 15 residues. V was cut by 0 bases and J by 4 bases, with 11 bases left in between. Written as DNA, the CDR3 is TGTGCCAGCAGCTTGGGTGGCAGGGCCGGAAACACCATATATTTT. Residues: CASSLGGRAGNTIYF.

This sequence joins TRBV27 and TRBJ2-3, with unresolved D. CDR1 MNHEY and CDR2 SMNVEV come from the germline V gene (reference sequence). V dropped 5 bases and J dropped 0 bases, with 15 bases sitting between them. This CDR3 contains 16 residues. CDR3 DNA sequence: TGTGCCAGCAGTCCCCAGACACCAACCAGCACAGATACGCAGTATTTT. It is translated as CASSPQTPTSTDTQYF.

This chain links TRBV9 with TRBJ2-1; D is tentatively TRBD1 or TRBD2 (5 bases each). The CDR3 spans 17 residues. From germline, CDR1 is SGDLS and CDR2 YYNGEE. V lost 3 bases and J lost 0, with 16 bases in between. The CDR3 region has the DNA TGTGCCAGCAGCGCACACCTTGGGGGAGCCTCCTACAATGAGCAGTTCTTC. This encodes CASSAHLGGASYNEQFF.

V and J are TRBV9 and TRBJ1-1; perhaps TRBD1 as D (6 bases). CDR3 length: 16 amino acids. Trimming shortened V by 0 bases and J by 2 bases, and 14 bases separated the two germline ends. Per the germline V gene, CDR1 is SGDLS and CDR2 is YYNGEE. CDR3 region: CASSVGTDRRNTEAFF. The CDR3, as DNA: TGTGCCAGCAGCGTAGGGACGGACAGACGAAACACTGAAGCTTTCTTT.